The 16 T cell receptor beta chains below all came from one sample that was sequenced in a study of cytomegalovirus exposure and HLA in healthy donors. The PCR was carried out with 60 Vbeta primers and 13 Jbeta primers. Measured with immunoSEQ multiplex PCR; TCRdb has only the in-frame clones, and not every one. Found here are some 240,000 clones, 70% to 80% of them singletons; the top ten hold about 3.8%. Input material: PBMCs. All receptors come from a male donor in good health and CMV-seronegative.

The V call is TRBV5-1, the J call TRBJ2-1; 9 bases are shared with TRBD2. V was pared by 0 bases and J by 7 bases, with 5 bases of the junction left unmatched. There are 15 residues in the CDR3. Germline loops: CDR1 SGHRS, CDR2 YFSETQ. CDR3 region: CASSLVASGMNEQFF. The CDR3 nucleotides are TGCGCCAGCAGCTTGGTGGCTAGCGGGATGAATGAGCAGTTCTTC.

This clone came up once. The chain carries TRBV7-9 and TRBJ2-3; 9 bases fit TRBD2. The CDR3 totals 17 residues. Germline V gene lookup returns CDR1 SEHNR and CDR2 FQNEAQ (reference sequence). V was pared by 2 bases and J by 6 bases, with 12 bases of the junction left unmatched. The CDR3 here is CASSLKVVREGRDTQYF. CDR3 sequence (DNA): TGTGCCAGCAGCTTAAAGGTTGTGCGGGAGGGCCGGGATACGCAGTATTTT.

V gene TRBV9 combines with J gene TRBJ2-3; 8 bases match TRBD2. CDR1 is SGDLS and CDR2 is YYNGEE in the germline V gene. With 0 bases clipped from V and 9 bases from J, the junction kept 6 bases outside the gene matches. The CDR3 is made up of 14 amino acids. CDR3 bases: TGTGCCAGCAGCGTAGATGGTTCGGGGGGGACGCAGTATTTT. This translates into CASSVDGSGGTQYF.

The chain is built from TRBV5-4 and TRBJ2-1; no clear D. Germline V lookup: CDR1 SGHNT, CDR2 YYREEE (reference sequence). This CDR3 region has 14 residues. The V end was cut by 3 bases, the J end by 5 bases, with 12 bases between. The CDR3 DNA reads as TGTGCCAGCAGCTGGGTCCGAGGCCACAATGAGCAGTTCTTC. As protein: CASSWVRGHNEQFF.

The chain carries TRBV5-1 and TRBJ2-3; maybe TRBD2 (6 bases). This CDR3 has 17 residues. The germline gives CDR1 SGHRS, CDR2 YFSETQ. The V gene lost 4 bases and the J gene lost 6 bases, with 24 bases spanning the gap. The CDR3 DNA reads TGCGCCAGCAGCCGTTCCGTACGACTGCGGGACTCTGATACGCAGTATTTT. This sequence encodes CASSRSVRLRDSDTQYF.

The chain recombines TRBV6-5 with TRBJ1-3, with unresolved D. Trimming left V 4 bases short and J 8 bases short, with 12 bases between. The CDR3 loop spans 13 amino acids. CDR1 MNHEY and CDR2 SVGAGI come from the germline V gene. This CDR3 is CASSSLLGDTIYF. In DNA, the CDR3 is TGTGCCAGCAGTTCCCTCCTCGGGGACACCATATATTTT.

This chain uses TRBV18 with TRBJ2-1, with a weak D call TRBD2 (5 bases). From germline, CDR1 is KGHSH and CDR2 LQKENI. This CDR3 contains 14 residues. Trimming cost V 4 bases and J 1 base, with 8 bases left between them. The chain's CDR3 is CASSLAFSYNEQFF. The CDR3 DNA sequence: TGTGCCAGCTCACTAGCGTTTTCCTACAATGAGCAGTTCTTC.

This chain joins TRBV28 and TRBJ2-1, with unresolved D. Germline V lookup: CDR1 MDHEN, CDR2 SYDVKM. The germline V and J ends were trimmed by 7 bases and 7 bases, with 8 bases remaining between them. There are 11 residues in the CDR3. Here the CDR3 reads CASTTTNEQFF. The CDR3 DNA is TGTGCCAGCACCACGACTAATGAGCAGTTCTTC. Full variable domain (outside the CDR3, taken from reference TRBV28 and TRBJ2-1): DVKVTQSSRYLVKRTGEKVFLECVQDMDHENMFWYRQDPGLGLRLIYFSYDVKMKEKGDIPEGYSVSREKKERFSLILESASTNQTSMYLCASTTTNEQFFGPGTRLTVL.

This clone came up once. V gene TRBV19 combines with J gene TRBJ2-1; 8 bases are a match to TRBD2. With 5 bases clipped from V and 4 bases from J, the junction kept 7 bases outside the gene matches. This CDR3 contains 15 residues. Germline V gene data show CDR1 as LNHDA and CDR2 as SQIVND (reference sequence). CDR3 protein: CASSLPGLGYNEQFF. The CDR3 nucleotides are TGTGCCAGTAGTTTACCGGGACTAGGTTACAATGAGCAGTTCTTC.

The chain employs TRBV5-1 and TRBJ1-5; D not resolved. V was cut by 3 bases and J by 2 bases, with 6 bases left in between. The CDR3 extends over 13 amino acids. Germline CDR1 reads SGHRS; CDR2 reads YFSETQ. This CDR3 reads CASSSEGNQPQHF. The DNA for the CDR3 is TGCGCCAGCAGCTCCGAGGGCAATCAGCCCCAGCATTTT.

V usage is TRBV9 and J usage is TRBJ2-7, with TRBD1 matching over 8 bases. Trimming took 2 bases from V and 6 from J; bases not matched to a gene: 10. There are 15 residues in the CDR3. CDR1 and CDR2 from the germline V gene are SGDLS and YYNGEE. CDR3 region: CASSVGQGLSSEQYF. CDR3 sequence (DNA): TGTGCCAGCAGCGTCGGACAGGGTCTATCGTCCGAGCAGTACTTC. The variable domain in full, with the rest retrieved from reference TRBV9 and TRBJ2-7, is DSGVTQTPKHLITATGQRVTLRCSPRSGDLSVYWYQQSLDQGLQFLIQYYNGEERAKGNILERFSAQQFPDLHSELNLSSLELGDSALYFCASSVGQGLSSEQYFGPGTRLTVT.

The genes are TRBV18 and TRBJ2-7; possible D gene TRBD1, 5 bases. Germline loops: CDR1 KGHSH, CDR2 LQKENI. The V end lost 1 base, the J end lost 2 bases, and 12 bases lay between the germline ends. This CDR3 is 15 amino acids long. Here the CDR3 DNA reads TGTGCCAGCTCACCACTAGGGGCTAATACCTACGAGCAGTACTTC. This translates into CASSPLGANTYEQYF.

The chain joins TRBV5-1 to TRBJ2-5; 11 bases fit TRBD2. The DNA matches TRBJ2-7 better at its end, which makes the J call doubtful. The CDR3 contains 15 residues. Germline-derived CDR1 and CDR2 are SGHRS and YFSETQ. The CDR3 reads CASSLAALAGAEQYF. In DNA form, the CDR3 reads TGCGCCAGCAGCTTGGCCGCACTAGCGGGAGCCGAGCAGTACTTC.

In its sample, this clone was seen a few times. The gene calls are TRBV4-1 and TRBJ2-3; D possibly corresponds to TRBD2 (5 bases). This CDR3 is built from 16 residues. Per germline, CDR1 MGHRA and CDR2 YSYEKL. The V end was cut by 2 bases, the J end by 0 bases, with 12 bases between. CDR3 in DNA: TGCGCCAGCAGCCAAAGTCTAAGCGGCAGCACAGATACGCAGTATTTT. The encoded protein is CASSQSLSGSTDTQYF.

The chain has TRBV19 and TRBJ2-3; TRBD2 agrees at 7 bases. Trimming at V came to 3 bases and at J to 2 bases, leaving 8 bases not matched to a gene. Germline CDR1 LNHDA, CDR2 SQIVND (reference sequence). There are 16 residues in the CDR3. CDR3 in DNA: TGTGCCAGTAGTATGGATCTAGCGGATTACACAGATACGCAGTATTTT. Encoded protein: CASSMDLADYTDTQYF.

This clone was detected a few times. This chain connects TRBV6-1 to TRBJ2-1; 11 nucleotides align to TRBD2. The germline V gene encodes CDR1 MNHNS and CDR2 SASEGT. Trimming cost V 4 bases and J 8 bases; bases outside gene matches: 7. The CDR3 runs to 15 residues. The DNA for the CDR3 is TGTGCCAGCAGTGCAACTAGCGGGAGTCCGTATGAGCAGTTCTTC. It encodes CASSATSGSPYEQFF.